A single sample is the source of the 21 T cell receptor beta chains below, sequenced in a study of Ad26.COV2.S vaccination and SARS-CoV-2 variants listed by TCRdb under 2021. The library was obtained by the immunoSEQ multiplex PCR assay. TCRdb took this table from immuneACCESS and kept in-frame rearrangements with V and J called. Such tables lack part of the clones; where checked against another copy, unresolved V genes explain under half of the gap, and the rest is unexplained. The sample yields approximately 300,000 clones; 70% to 90% were counted once. Together, the top ten hold 1.9% of the sample. What this sample's treatment or condition label stands for: 15 to 20 received Ad26.COV2.S at low or high dose, single or two shots; several received placebo; per-sample allocation not given. Repertoires of vaccine and placebo recipients were sequenced from samples collected on day 63 after the first injection.

This specimen consisted of peripheral blood, obtained in a trial of Ad26.COV2.S vaccine versus placebo. The receptors originated from a person between 18 and 65 years old who received the Ad26.COV2.S COVID-19 vaccine or a placebo.

This rearrangement joins TRBV3-1 (or the pseudogene TRBV3-2) to TRBJ2-3, with D perhaps assigned TRBD1 or TRBD2 (5 bases each). Germline CDR1 and CDR2: LGHDT and YNNKEL (reference sequence). Trimming took 4 bases from V and 11 from J, leaving 16 bases between them. The CDR3 has 13 residues. The CDR3, as DNA: TGTGCCAGCAGCCGCCCCGGGACCCTAAGGCAGTATTTT. Translated: CASSRPGTLRQYF.

The CDR3 loop is CASSSLAKEQYF. The DNA of the CDR3 is TGTGCCAGCAGCTCCCTGGCTAAGGAGCAGTATTTT. This chain joins TRBV5-4 and TRBJ2-3; no clear D gene. Germline CDR1 reads SGHNT; CDR2 reads YYREEE (reference sequence). This CDR3 has 12 residues. V lost 3 bases and J 11 bases, leaving 13 bases between the germline ends.

This chain links TRBV18 with TRBJ1-2; D unresolved. V was pared by 4 bases and J by 2 bases, with 8 bases between. The germline V gene encodes CDR1 KGHSH and CDR2 LQKENI. This CDR3 region has 13 residues. The CDR3 loop reads CASSRETNYGYTF. For the CDR3, the DNA is TGTGCCAGCTCACGCGAGACCAACTATGGCTACACCTTC.

The genes are TRBV3-1 (or the pseudogene TRBV3-2) and TRBJ2-2; no clear D gene. Per germline, CDR1 LGHDT and CDR2 YNNKEL (reference sequence). Trimming removed 7 bases from V and 8 bases from J, with 20 bases in between. This CDR3 has 15 amino acids. Here the CDR3 reads CASNDPGPTKGELFF. The CDR3 DNA reads TGTGCCAGCAACGACCCCGGCCCTACAAAGGGGGAGCTGTTTTTT.

This clone has only one observation. The chain combines TRBV2 with TRBJ2-7, with D possibly matching TRBD1 (6 bases). Germline V gene sequence: CDR1 SNHLY, CDR2 FYNNEI. V lost 6 bases and J 1 base, leaving 16 bases between the germline ends. The CDR3 loop spans 15 amino acids. The CDR3 sequence: CASRGYGGGSYEQYF. CDR3 nucleotides: TGTGCCAGCAGGGGGTATGGGGGCGGATCCTACGAGCAGTACTTC.

The V call is TRBV5-1, the J call TRBJ2-7; D ambiguous. V lost 4 bases and J 0 bases, leaving 5 bases between the germline ends. Germline V gene lookup returns CDR1 SGHRS and CDR2 YFSETQ. The CDR3 is 12 residues long. For the CDR3, the DNA is TGCGCCAGCAGCGCCAGCTCCTACGAGCAGTACTTC. Translated: CASSASSYEQYF.

This clone occurred once. The rearrangement links TRBV11-2 to TRBJ1-1; D unclear. The V end was cut by 4 bases, the J end by 5 bases, with 11 bases between. CDR3 size: 13 residues. Germline CDR1 SGHAT, CDR2 FQNNGV. The CDR3, as DNA: TGTGCCAGCAGCTCTAGGGCGGGGACTGAAGCTTTCTTT. Its protein is CASSSRAGTEAFF. Variable domain in full (rest from reference TRBV11-2 and TRBJ1-1): EAGVAQSPRYKIIEKRQSVAFWCNPISGHATLYWYQQILGQGPKLLIQFQNNGVVDDSQLPKDRFSAERLKGVDSTLKIQPAKLEDSAVYLCASSSRAGTEAFFGQGTRLTVV.

About this clone: At the DNA level, this CDR3 is encoded by other sequences in the same sample as well. This rearrangement joins TRBV12-3 or TRBV12-4 to TRBJ1-1; no clear D. This CDR3 comprises 12 residues. Between the trimmed V and J ends, which lost 3 bases and 1 base, there was a span of 3 bases. The CDR3 reads CASSFGNTEAFF. The CDR3 DNA follows: TGTGCCAGCAGTTTTGGGAACACTGAAGCTTTCTTT.

The chain is built from TRBV5-6 and TRBJ2-3; 7 bases are a match to TRBD1. CDR1 and CDR2 (germline): SGHDT, YYEEEE. CDR3 size: 14 residues. V lost 2 bases and J lost 4; bases outside the gene matches: 4. CDR3 nucleotides: TGTGCCAGCAGCTTCGGACAGGCAGCAGATACGCAGTATTTT. As protein: CASSFGQAADTQYF. Complete variable domain (other parts from reference TRBV5-6 and TRBJ2-3): DAGVTQSPTHLIKTRGQQVTLRCSPKSGHDTVSWYQQALGQGPQFIFQYYEEEERQRGNFPDRFSGHQFPNYSSELNVNALLLGDSALYLCASSFGQAADTQYFGPGTRLTVL.

This chain joins TRBV6-2 or TRBV6-3 and TRBJ1-2, with D tentatively TRBD1 (5 bases). The CDR3 is 17 amino acids. With 0 bases removed from V and 8 bases from J, the gap between germline ends came to 22 bases. Germline V gene lookup returns CDR1 MNHEY and CDR2 SVGEGT. The CDR3: CASSYSMGRGHIEGYTF. As DNA, the CDR3 is TGTGCCAGCAGTTACTCGATGGGACGCGGCCATATTGAAGGCTACACCTTC.

This chain connects TRBV4-3 to TRBJ2-7; D remains unclear. Germline CDR1 is LGHNA and CDR2 is YSLEER. This CDR3 is 15 amino acids long. Trimming removed 0 bases from V and 3 bases from J, with 12 bases in between. The CDR3 loop reads CASSQDENGNYEQYF. CDR3 bases: TGCGCCAGCAGCCAAGACGAGAACGGTAACTACGAGCAGTACTTC.

The V call is TRBV20-1, the J call TRBJ2-7, with 10 bases lining up with TRBD1. The CDR3 is made up of 11 amino acids. J lost 4 bases, V lost 7 bases, and 1 base had no gene match. The germline gives CDR1 DFQATT, CDR2 SNEGSKA (reference sequence). The CDR3 sequence is CSGGQGYEQYF. Here the CDR3 DNA reads TGCAGTGGGGGACAGGGGTACGAGCAGTACTTC.

V usage is TRBV5-6 and J usage is TRBJ2-5; D ambiguous. The CDR3 contains 12 residues. From germline, CDR1 is SGHDT and CDR2 YYEEEE. V was shortened by 2 bases and J by 7 bases, with 9 bases between the two germline ends. CDR3 sequence reads: CASSFAVGTQYF. CDR3 DNA: TGTGCCAGCAGCTTTGCTGTAGGGACCCAGTACTTC.

The chain joins TRBV3-1 (or the pseudogene TRBV3-2) to TRBJ2-1; no clear D. The length of the CDR3 is 13 residues. Germline V lookup: CDR1 LGHDT, CDR2 YNNKEL (reference sequence). V lost 0 bases to trimming and J lost 4 bases, with 4 bases between them. Here the CDR3 reads CASSQEAYNEQFF. In DNA form, the CDR3 reads TGTGCCAGCAGCCAAGAGGCTTACAATGAGCAGTTCTTC.

In its sample, this clone was seen once. The chain links TRBV11-2 to TRBJ2-7; D unresolved. Germline V gene lookup returns CDR1 SGHAT and CDR2 FQNNGV. The V gene lost 0 bases and the J gene lost 0 bases, with 6 bases spanning the gap. The CDR3 is 14 amino acids. CDR3 bases: TGTGCCAGCAGCTTAGAGGTTAGCTCCTACGAGCAGTACTTC. Protein product: CASSLEVSSYEQYF.

The chain employs TRBV28 and TRBJ1-6; TRBD1 matches at 7 bases. Unmatched junction bases numbered 7, after V lost 7 bases and J lost 7 bases. The CDR3 contains 14 residues. Germline lookup yields CDR1 MDHEN and CDR2 SYDVKM. The CDR3 here is CASTAGQINSPLHF. The CDR3 DNA reads TGTGCCAGCACCGCGGGACAGATAAATTCACCCCTCCACTTT.

This clone was detected only a few times. This sequence joins TRBV7-8 and TRBJ1-3, with D unclear. CDR1 SGHVS and CDR2 FQNEAQ come from the germline V gene. The CDR3 is made up of 16 amino acids. The V end lost 2 bases, the J end lost 0 bases, and 11 bases lay between the germline ends. CDR3 protein: CASSLLPLSSGNTIYF. For the CDR3, the DNA is TGTGCCAGCAGCTTACTGCCCCTGAGCTCTGGAAACACCATATATTTT.

This clone has just one count. The J gene is TRBJ1-2, the V gene TRBV7-2; D is uncertain. The CDR3 consists of 13 residues. CDR1 is SGHTA, CDR2 FQGNSA, per germline. V gave up 5 bases and J gave up 2 bases, with 9 bases separating them. The CDR3: CASSADGNYGYTF. CDR3 nucleotide sequence: TGTGCCAGCAGCGCGGACGGAAACTATGGCTACACCTTC.

The chain recombines TRBV5-4 with TRBJ1-2, with D possibly matching TRBD1 (5 bases). In germline, CDR1 is SGHNT, CDR2 YYREEE (reference sequence). This CDR3 has 15 amino acids. V shed 0 bases and J shed 7 bases, with 16 bases lying between them. Here the CDR3 DNA reads TGTGCCAGCAGCTTGGACAGGACTGCGAGGGGTGGCTACACCTTC. The encoded protein is CASSLDRTARGGYTF.

This clone was picked up a small number of times. This rearrangement joins TRBV3-1 (or the pseudogene TRBV3-2) to TRBJ2-7; D perhaps matches TRBD1 (5 bases). CDR1 and CDR2 (germline): LGHDT, YNNKEL (reference sequence). V was trimmed by 4 bases and J by 8 bases, leaving 21 bases between them. This CDR3 has 15 residues. This CDR3 reads CASSLLVAGIAKQYF. The CDR3 nucleotides are TGTGCCAGCAGCCTTTTAGTCGCAGGGATCGCGAAGCAGTACTTC.

This chain uses TRBV4-1 with TRBJ1-5, with 7 bases matching TRBD1. The V and J ends lost 4 bases and 2 bases, in that order; junction bases with no gene match: 5. The germline V gene has CDR1 MGHRA and CDR2 YSYEKL. CDR3 length: 15 amino acids. The CDR3 region is CASSPADRGNQPQHF. The CDR3, as DNA: TGCGCCAGCAGCCCCGCCGACAGGGGCAATCAGCCCCAGCATTTT.